The rows below give T cell receptor beta chains drawn from one sample of a study of T cell changes during pregnancy in multiple sclerosis. The method was immunoSEQ multiplex PCR; TCRdb's version includes in-frame clones alone and lacks a portion of them. The profile shows fewer than 80,000 clones, roughly 90% of them singletons. The specimen was peripheral blood, collected in the first trimester of pregnancy. The receptor source for this set is a female donor in good health, enrolled as a control in a pregnancy study. Both conserved end residues are part of each CDR3. D genes are given only for firm matches. Some rows have no size entry. The others give once, few or many, or a class for an expanded clone.

CDR3 length,J gene,clone size,V gene,D gene,CDR3 protein,CDR3 DNA
13,TRBJ2-3,-,TRBV7-8,-,CASSLGALDTQYF,TGTGCCAGCAGCTTAGGGGCTTTGGATACGCAGTATTTT
15,TRBJ2-6,once,TRBV5-1,-,CASNSPESGANVLTF,TGCGCCAGCAATAGCCCGGAGTCTGGGGCCAACGTCCTGACTTTC
15,TRBJ2-7,-,TRBV9,-,CASSVGGHPSYEQYF,TGTGCCAGCAGCGTAGGCGGACACCCTTCCTACGAGCAGTACTTC
14,TRBJ2-1,-,TRBV5-5,TRBD1,CASTLGQGPDEQFF,TGTGCCAGCACTCTGGGACAGGGCCCCGATGAGCAGTTCTTC
22,TRBJ2-2,-,TRBV27,TRBD2,CASSWSRQKLAGDGWNTGELFF,TGTGCCAGCAGTTGGAGCCGACAGAAACTAGCGGGAGATGGATGGAACACCGGGGAGCTGTTTTTT
15,TRBJ2-2,-,TRBV19,TRBD1,CASSPGTVNTGELFF,TGTGCCAGTAGCCCCGGGACAGTGAACACCGGGGAGCTGTTTTTT
13,TRBJ1-1,-,TRBV29-1,-,CSVLRGGAIEAFF,TGCAGCGTTCTACGGGGGGGGGCCATAGAAGCTTTCTTT
17,TRBJ1-1,-,TRBV11-2,-,CASSPRQAATVNTEAFF,TGTGCCAGCAGCCCACGACAGGCCGCAACGGTGAACACTGAAGCTTTCTTT
13,TRBJ1-5,few,TRBV19,-,CASSMGRDQPQHF,TGTGCCAGTAGTATGGGCAGGGATCAGCCCCAGCATTTT
14,TRBJ2-7,-,TRBV27,TRBD2,CASSSPGLHYEQYF,TGTGCCAGCAGTTCTCCGGGACTACATTACGAGCAGTACTTC
16,TRBJ2-1,-,TRBV27,-,CASSSFRGISYNEQFF,TGTGCCAGCAGTAGCTTCAGGGGTATTTCCTACAATGAGCAGTTCTTC
16,TRBJ2-5,-,TRBV21-1,-,CASSKVGVRGQETQYF,TGTGCCAGCAGCAAAGTTGGGGTCAGGGGCCAAGAGACCCAGTACTTC
15,TRBJ1-2,-,TRBV6-6,TRBD1,CATEPGQGPNYGYTF,TGTGCCACCGAGCCGGGACAGGGCCCTAACTATGGCTACACCTTC
14,TRBJ2-3,few,TRBV6-4,-,CASSAGAGTDTQYF,TGTGCCAGCAGTGCCGGAGCAGGCACAGATACGCAGTATTTT
15,TRBJ1-2,-,TRBV18,-,CASSPDPQPTGGYTF,TGTGCCAGCTCACCAGATCCACAACCCACAGGGGGCTACACCTTC
18,TRBJ1-2,-,TRBV5-8,-,CASSLAHWDPGHGNGYTF,TGTGCCAGCAGCTTGGCCCATTGGGACCCGGGACACGGGAATGGCTACACCTTC
15,TRBJ1-2,-,TRBV4-3,-,CASSQDRMTGYGYTF,TGCGCCAGCAGCCAAGACCGAATGACAGGCTATGGCTACACCTTC
17,TRBJ1-3,-,TRBV10-3,-,CAISESPAGSSGNTIYF,TGTGCCATCAGTGAGTCTCCCGCGGGTAGCTCTGGAAACACCATATATTTT
13,TRBJ2-7,-,TRBV5-6,-,CASSKDRFYEQYF,TGTGCCAGCAGCAAAGACAGGTTCTACGAGCAGTACTTC
16,TRBJ1-4,-,TRBV7-9,-,CASSLLSWRANEKLFF,TGTGCCAGCAGCTTACTGTCTTGGCGGGCTAATGAAAAACTGTTTTTT
15,TRBJ1-1,-,TRBV4-3,-,CASSQARGRRAEAFF,TGCGCCAGCAGCCAAGCGCGGGGGCGTCGGGCTGAAGCTTTCTTT
14,TRBJ1-3,-,TRBV6-5,-,CASRSKGVGNTIYF,TGTGCCAGCAGATCGAAGGGAGTGGGAAACACCATATATTTT
16,TRBJ1-3,few,TRBV19,-,CASIKRQIDSGNTIYF,TGTGCCAGTATTAAGCGACAGATAGACTCTGGAAACACCATATATTTT
15,TRBJ1-2,many,TRBV5-1,TRBD1,CASSLGFAGGDGYTF,TGCGCCAGCAGCTTGGGGTTCGCAGGGGGCGATGGCTACACCTTC
12,TRBJ1-2,-,TRBV28,-,CASSGPIYGYTF,TGTGCCAGCAGTGGGCCGATCTATGGCTACACCTTC
16,TRBJ2-1,-,TRBV27,-,CASSFWARGSYNEQFF,TGTGCCAGCAGTTTCTGGGCCAGGGGCTCCTACAATGAGCAGTTCTTC
16,TRBJ1-1,-,TRBV18,-,CASSPLGSGGFNGAFF,TGTGCCAGCTCACCACTGGGGTCGGGGGGGTTCAATGGAGCTTTCTTT